This T cell receptor (beta chain) was recorded in a study of chemoradiotherapy in HPV16-positive cancers. This clone was recorded only once. Germline lookup yields CDR1 LNHNV and CDR2 YYDKDF (reference sequence). The CDR3 totals 13 residues. After removal of 9 bases from V and 5 bases from J, the junction contained 8 bases not matched to a gene. The repertoire was sequenced with immunoSEQ multiplex PCR; TCRdb's copy has only in-frame clones and lacks some. Seen here are 11,000 or so clones, more than 75% observed once, and the top ten hold under 2.5%. The V gene is TRBV15, the J gene TRBJ1-1; 8 positions agree with TRBD1. The sequence was collected from a human donor with HPV-associated anogenital cancer. This material was acquired from a patient who underwent chemoradiotherapy. CDR3 DNA: TGTGCCACGGTGGCACAGGGGGGAACTGAAGCTTTCTTT. Protein product: CATVAQGGTEAFF.